These 2 T cell receptor beta chains originate from one sample sequenced in a study of cytomegalovirus exposure and HLA in healthy donors. PCR employed 60 Vbeta and 13 Jbeta primers. Sequencing was performed with immunoSEQ multiplex PCR; in TCRdb, only in-frame clones are kept and a portion is missing. The sample includes about 67,000 clones. The source material was PBMCs. The source is a woman aged 40 to 49 in good health and CMV-seropositive.

The CDR3 sequence is CASSRGQGNTEAFF. In nucleotides, the CDR3 is TGCGCCAGCAGTCGCGGACAGGGGAATACTGAAGCTTTCTTT. V and J are TRBV4-1 and TRBJ1-1; 9 nucleotides agree with TRBD1. CDR3 length: 14 residues. With V trimmed by 6 bases and J by 5 bases, 7 bases remained unmatched. Germline V gene sequence: CDR1 MGHRA, CDR2 YSYEKL.

This chain uses TRBV28 with TRBJ1-5, with 11 nucleotides matching TRBD1. Germline-derived CDR1 and CDR2 are MDHEN and SYDVKM. The CDR3 has 16 amino acids. V shed 3 bases and J 2 bases; nucleotides not matched to a gene: 3. CDR3 DNA: TGTGCCAGCAGTTTCTGGACAGGGGGCCGCAATCAGCCCCAGCATTTT. Translating it yields CASSFWTGGRNQPQHF.